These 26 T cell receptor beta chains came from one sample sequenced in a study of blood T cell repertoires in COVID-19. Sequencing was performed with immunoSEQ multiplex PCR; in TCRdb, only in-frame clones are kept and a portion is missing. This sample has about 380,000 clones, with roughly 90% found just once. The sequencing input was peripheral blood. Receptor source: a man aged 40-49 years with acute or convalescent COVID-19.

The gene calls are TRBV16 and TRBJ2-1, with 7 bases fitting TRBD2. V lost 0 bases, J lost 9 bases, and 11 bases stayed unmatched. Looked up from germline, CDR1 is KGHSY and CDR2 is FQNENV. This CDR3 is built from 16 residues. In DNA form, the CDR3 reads TGTGCCAGCAGCCAATCTTTACAGCGGGACGTCTCTGAGCAGTTCTTC. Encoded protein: CASSQSLQRDVSEQFF.

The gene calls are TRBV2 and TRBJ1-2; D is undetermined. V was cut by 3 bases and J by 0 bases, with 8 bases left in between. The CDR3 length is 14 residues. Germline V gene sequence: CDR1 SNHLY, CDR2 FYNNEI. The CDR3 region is CASSESPTNYGYTF. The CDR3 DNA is TGTGCCAGCAGTGAGTCGCCTACTAACTATGGCTACACCTTC. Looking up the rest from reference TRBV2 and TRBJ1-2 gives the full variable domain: EPEVTQTPSHQVTQMGQEVILRCVPISNHLYFYWYRQILGQKVEFLVSFYNNEISEKSEIFDDQFSVERPDGSNFTLKIRSTKLEDSAMYFCASSESPTNYGYTFGSGTRLTVV.

CDR3 in amino acids: CASSAGRDRASPLHF. The CDR3 nucleotides are TGTGCCAGCAGTGCGGGCCGGGACAGGGCTTCACCCCTCCACTTT. The rearrangement uses TRBV5-4 and TRBJ1-6; TRBD1 agrees at 9 bases. V was clipped by 5 bases and J by 9 bases; unmatched bases: 9. This CDR3 spans 15 amino acids. Germline values: CDR1 SGHNT, CDR2 YYREEE (reference sequence).

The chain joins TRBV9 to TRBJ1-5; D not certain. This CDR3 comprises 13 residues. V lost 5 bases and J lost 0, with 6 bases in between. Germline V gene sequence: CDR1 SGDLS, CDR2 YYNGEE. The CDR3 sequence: CASSQNSNQPQHF. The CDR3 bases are TGTGCCAGCAGTCAAAATAGCAATCAGCCCCAGCATTTT.

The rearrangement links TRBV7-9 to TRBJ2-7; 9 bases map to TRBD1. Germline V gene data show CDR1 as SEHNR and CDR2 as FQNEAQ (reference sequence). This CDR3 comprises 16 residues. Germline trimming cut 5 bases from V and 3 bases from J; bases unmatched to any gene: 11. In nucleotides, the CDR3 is TGTGCCAGCAGCCCCCTACCGGACAGGGGATACTACGAGCAGTACTTC. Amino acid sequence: CASSPLPDRGYYEQYF.

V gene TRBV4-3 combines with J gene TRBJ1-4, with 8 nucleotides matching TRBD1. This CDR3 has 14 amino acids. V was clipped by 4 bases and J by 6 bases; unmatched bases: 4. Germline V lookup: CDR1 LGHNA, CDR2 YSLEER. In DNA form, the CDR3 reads TGCGCCAGCAGCCCAGGACAGGGTTATGAAAAACTGTTTTTT. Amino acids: CASSPGQGYEKLFF.

CDR3 loop: CAWSTRAEAFF. CDR3 DNA: TGTGCCTGGAGTACCCGGGCTGAAGCTTTCTTT. The V and J genes are TRBV30 and TRBJ1-1; D call uncertain. The germline gives CDR1 GTSNPN, CDR2 SVGIG (reference sequence). The CDR3 is made up of 11 amino acids. V was shortened by 2 bases and J by 6 bases, with 7 bases between the two germline ends.

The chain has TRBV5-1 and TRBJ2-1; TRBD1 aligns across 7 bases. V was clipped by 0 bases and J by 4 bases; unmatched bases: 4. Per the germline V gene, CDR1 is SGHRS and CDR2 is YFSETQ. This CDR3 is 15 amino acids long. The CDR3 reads CASSLAGQEYNEQFF. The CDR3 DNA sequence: TGCGCCAGCAGCTTGGCCGGACAGGAGTACAATGAGCAGTTCTTC.

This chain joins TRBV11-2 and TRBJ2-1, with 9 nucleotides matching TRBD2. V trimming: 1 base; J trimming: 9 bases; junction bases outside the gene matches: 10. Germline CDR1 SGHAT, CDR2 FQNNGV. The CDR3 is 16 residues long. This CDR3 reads CASSLGGGGAVFEQFF. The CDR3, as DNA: TGTGCCAGCAGCTTAGGCGGCGGGGGGGCAGTGTTTGAGCAGTTCTTC.

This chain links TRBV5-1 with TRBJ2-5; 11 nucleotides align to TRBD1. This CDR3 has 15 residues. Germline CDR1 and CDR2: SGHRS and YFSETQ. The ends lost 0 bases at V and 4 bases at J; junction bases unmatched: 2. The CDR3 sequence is CASSLVDRGLETQYF. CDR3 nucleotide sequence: TGCGCCAGCAGCTTGGTGGACAGGGGGCTAGAGACCCAGTACTTC. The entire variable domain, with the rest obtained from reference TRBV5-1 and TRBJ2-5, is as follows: KAGVTQTPRYLIKTRGQQVTLSCSPISGHRSVSWYQQTPGQGLQFLFEYFSETQRNKGNFPGRFSGRQFSNSRSEMNVSTLELGDSALYLCASSLVDRGLETQYFGPGTRLLVL.

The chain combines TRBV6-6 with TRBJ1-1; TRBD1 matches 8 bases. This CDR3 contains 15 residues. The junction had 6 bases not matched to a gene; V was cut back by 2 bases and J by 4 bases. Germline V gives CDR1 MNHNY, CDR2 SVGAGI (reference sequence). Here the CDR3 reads CASSYRAGGGTEAFF. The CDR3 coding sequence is TGTGCCAGCAGTTACCGTGCAGGGGGCGGCACTGAAGCTTTCTTT.

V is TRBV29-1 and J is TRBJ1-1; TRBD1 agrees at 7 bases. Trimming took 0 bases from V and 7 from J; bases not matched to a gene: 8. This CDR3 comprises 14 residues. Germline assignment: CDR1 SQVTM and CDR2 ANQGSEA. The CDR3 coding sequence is TGCAGCGTTGAAGACTGGAGGACAGGAGATGAAGCTTTCTTT. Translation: CSVEDWRTGDEAFF.

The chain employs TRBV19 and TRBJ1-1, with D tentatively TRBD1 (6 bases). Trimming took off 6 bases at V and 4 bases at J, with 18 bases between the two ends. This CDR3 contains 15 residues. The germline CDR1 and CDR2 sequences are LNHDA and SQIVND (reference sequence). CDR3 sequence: CASSPGVYRSTEAFF. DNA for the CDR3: TGTGCCAGTAGCCCAGGGGTTTATCGGAGCACTGAAGCTTTCTTT.

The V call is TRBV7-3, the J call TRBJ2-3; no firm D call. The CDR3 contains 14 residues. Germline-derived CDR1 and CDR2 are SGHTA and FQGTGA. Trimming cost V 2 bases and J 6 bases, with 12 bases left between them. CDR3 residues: CASSLDQVGDTQYF. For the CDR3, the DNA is TGTGCCAGCAGCTTAGATCAGGTGGGCGATACGCAGTATTTT.

In DNA form, the CDR3 reads TGTGCCAGCAACACGGGGGGGTATCAGCCCCAGCATTTT. Protein: CASNTGGYQPQHF. This rearrangement joins TRBV2 to TRBJ1-5; TRBD1 is a possible D gene (5 bases). The CDR3 is made up of 13 amino acids. Trimming stripped 7 bases from V and 5 bases from J, with 12 bases between. Looked up from germline, CDR1 is SNHLY and CDR2 is FYNNEI.

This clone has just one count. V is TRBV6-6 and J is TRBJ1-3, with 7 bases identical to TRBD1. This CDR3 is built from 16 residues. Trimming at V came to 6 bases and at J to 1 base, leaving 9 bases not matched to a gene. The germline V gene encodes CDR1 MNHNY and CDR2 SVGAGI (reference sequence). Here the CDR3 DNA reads TGTGCCAGCAGCTATAATACAGGGGATTCTGGAAACACCATATATTTT. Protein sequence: CASSYNTGDSGNTIYF.

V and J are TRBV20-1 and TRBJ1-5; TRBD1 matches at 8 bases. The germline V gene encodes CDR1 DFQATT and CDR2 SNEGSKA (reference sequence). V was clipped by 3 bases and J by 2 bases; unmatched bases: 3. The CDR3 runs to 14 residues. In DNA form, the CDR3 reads TGCAGTGCTAGTCAGGGGGCCGGCAATCAGCCCCAGCATTTT. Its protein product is CSASQGAGNQPQHF.

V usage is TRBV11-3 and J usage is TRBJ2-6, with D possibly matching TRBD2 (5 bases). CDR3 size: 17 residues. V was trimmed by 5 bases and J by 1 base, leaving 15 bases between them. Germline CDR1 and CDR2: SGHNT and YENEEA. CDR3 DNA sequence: TGTGCCAGCAGCCTAGGACTCGGTAAATCTGGGGCCAACGTCCTGACTTTC. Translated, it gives CASSLGLGKSGANVLTF.

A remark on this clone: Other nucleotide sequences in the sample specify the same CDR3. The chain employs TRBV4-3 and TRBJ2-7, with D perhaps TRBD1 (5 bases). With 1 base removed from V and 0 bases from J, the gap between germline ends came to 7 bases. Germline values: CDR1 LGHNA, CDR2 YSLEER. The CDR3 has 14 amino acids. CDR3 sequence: CASSQGQGSYEQYF. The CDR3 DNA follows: TGCGCCAGCAGCCAAGGGCAGGGCTCCTACGAGCAGTACTTC.

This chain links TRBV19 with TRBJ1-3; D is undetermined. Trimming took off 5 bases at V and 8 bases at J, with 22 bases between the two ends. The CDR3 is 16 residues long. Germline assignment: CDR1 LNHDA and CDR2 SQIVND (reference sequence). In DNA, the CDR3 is TGTGCCAGTAGTTCCTGGGGAGGTTTCGTTCTCCACACCATATATTTT. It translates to CASSSWGGFVLHTIYF.

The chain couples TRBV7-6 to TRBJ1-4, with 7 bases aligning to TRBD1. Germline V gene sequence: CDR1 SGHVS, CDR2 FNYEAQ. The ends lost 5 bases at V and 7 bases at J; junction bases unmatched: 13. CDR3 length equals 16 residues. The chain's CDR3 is CASSVESGGTGEKLFF. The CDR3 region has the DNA TGTGCCAGCAGCGTGGAATCAGGGGGAACGGGTGAAAAACTGTTTTTT.

The CDR3 protein is CASSPLARSSYNEQFF. DNA for the CDR3: TGTGCCAGCAGCCCCCTGGCAAGAAGCTCCTACAATGAGCAGTTCTTC. The rearrangement uses TRBV7-9 and TRBJ2-1; D gene unclear. This CDR3 spans 16 amino acids. Trimming took 5 bases from V and 0 from J, leaving 14 bases between them. Per the germline V gene, CDR1 is SEHNR and CDR2 is FQNEAQ (reference sequence).

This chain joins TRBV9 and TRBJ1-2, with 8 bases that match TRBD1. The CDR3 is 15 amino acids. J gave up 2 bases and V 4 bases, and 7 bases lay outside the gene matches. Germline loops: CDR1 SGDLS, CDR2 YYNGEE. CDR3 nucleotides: TGTGCCAGCAGCACTCAGGGGGCGGGGAACTATGGCTACACCTTC. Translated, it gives CASSTQGAGNYGYTF.

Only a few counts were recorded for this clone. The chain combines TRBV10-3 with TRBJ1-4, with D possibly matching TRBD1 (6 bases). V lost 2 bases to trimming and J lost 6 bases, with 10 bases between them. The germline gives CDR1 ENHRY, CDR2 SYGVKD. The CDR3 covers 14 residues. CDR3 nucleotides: TGTGCCATCAGTGAGGGACAGCCTGATGAAAAACTGTTTTTT. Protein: CAISEGQPDEKLFF.

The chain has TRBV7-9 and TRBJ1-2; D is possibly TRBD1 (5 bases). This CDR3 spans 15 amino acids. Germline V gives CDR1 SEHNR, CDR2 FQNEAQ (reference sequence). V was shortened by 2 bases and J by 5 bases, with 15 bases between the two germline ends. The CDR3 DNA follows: TGTGCCAGCAGCTTACTCGCGCAGGGAAGTTATGGCTACACCTTC. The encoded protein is CASSLLAQGSYGYTF.

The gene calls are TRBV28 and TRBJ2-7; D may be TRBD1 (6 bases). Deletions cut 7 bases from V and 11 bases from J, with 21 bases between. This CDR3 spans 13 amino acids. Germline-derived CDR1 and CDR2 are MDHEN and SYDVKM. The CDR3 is CASTSDTRDKEYF. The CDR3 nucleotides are TGTGCCAGCACCTCTGATACCCGGGACAAAGAGTACTTC.